A single sample is the source of the 25 T cell receptor beta chains below, sequenced in a study of T cell repertoires in cytomegalovirus infection. TCRdb called the reads again in MiXCR, with one record for every CDR3 protein. The data show tens of thousands of distinct CDR3 sequences, 20% to 30% seen once. These receptors have no known antigen. The sequenced sample was CD8+ T cells from cultured PBMCs, obtained from culture after CMV antigen stimulation. Receptors were obtained from a human donor in good health (CMV status not recorded). Some clones in this sample may be carry-over from other donors' samples.

The chain employs TRBV6-6 and TRBJ1-5; D not resolved. Germline CDR1 MNHNY, CDR2 SVGAGI (reference sequence). The CDR3 is 11 amino acids. V lost 6 bases and J 7 bases, leaving 7 bases between the germline ends. The CDR3 protein is CASSSGQPQHF. Written as DNA, the CDR3 is TGTGCCAGCAGCTCTGGACAGCCCCAGCATTTT.

This clonotype was counted between two and nine times. The genes are TRBV7-6 and TRBJ1-1; D is unclear. CDR1 is SGHVS, CDR2 FNYEAQ, per germline. The CDR3 covers 16 residues. The V end lost 3 bases, the J end lost 1 base, and 15 bases lay between the germline ends. The CDR3 DNA reads TGTGCCAGCAGCTTCACCGCCCGACGGAGGAACACTGAAGCTTTCTTT. It specifies CASSFTARRRNTEAFF.

V usage is TRBV5-5 and J usage is TRBJ1-2; perhaps TRBD1 as D (5 bases). The CDR3 length is 16 residues. The germline V gene encodes CDR1 SGHKS and CDR2 YYEKEE (reference sequence). V was cut by 0 bases and J by 2 bases, with 14 bases left in between. The CDR3 coding sequence is TGTGCCAGCAGCTTGGAAAGTACAGGAGCGAACTATGGCTACACCTTC. Translation gives CASSLESTGANYGYTF.

This clonotype was recorded at least ten times. This rearrangement joins TRBV7-9 to TRBJ2-5; D unresolved. Germline lookup yields CDR1 SEHNR and CDR2 FQNEAQ (reference sequence). The CDR3 runs 11 residues. Trimming pared 5 bases from V and 4 bases from J, leaving 5 bases between. The DNA for the CDR3 is TGTGCCAGCAGCCCCGGAGAGACCCAGTACTTC. This gives the protein CASSPGETQYF.

The CDR3 DNA sequence: TGTGCCAGCTCGTCTTCAACGAGCTCTGGAAACACCATATATTTT. Translating it yields CASSSSTSSGNTIYF. This sequence joins TRBV18 and TRBJ1-3; no clear D. The CDR3 has 15 amino acids. V dropped 6 bases and J dropped 0 bases, with 12 bases sitting between them. In germline, CDR1 is KGHSH, CDR2 LQKENI.

The V call is TRBV27, the J call TRBJ2-3; D is ambiguous. CDR3 length equals 13 residues. Germline-derived CDR1 and CDR2 are MNHEY and SMNVEV (reference sequence). Trimming removed 10 bases at V and 3 bases at J, with 14 bases between. The CDR3 DNA is TGTGCCACACAAGGTCCGCGAACAGATACGCAGTATTTT. Its translation is CATQGPRTDTQYF.

V gene TRBV20-1 combines with J gene TRBJ2-7, with 7 positions matching TRBD2. Germline CDR1 reads DFQATT; CDR2 reads SNEGSKA (reference sequence). The V segment lost 0 bases and the J segment 3 bases; nucleotides outside the gene matches: 5. The CDR3 is 14 residues long. This CDR3 is CSARDLRGDYEQYF. CDR3 DNA: TGCAGTGCTAGAGATTTACGGGGGGACTACGAGCAGTACTTC.

This clonotype has a count of ten or more. The rearrangement links TRBV6-1 to TRBJ2-7; no reliable D call. Germline V gene data show CDR1 as MNHNS and CDR2 as SASEGT. This CDR3 is built from 15 residues. Trimming stripped 5 bases from V and 2 bases from J, with 16 bases between. The CDR3 sequence is CASSPQDASTYEQYF. CDR3 bases: TGTGCCAGCAGTCCTCAGGACGCTTCAACCTACGAGCAGTACTTC.

CDR3 DNA: TGTGCCAGTAGTATACTCCCGGGAGGCTACGAGCAGTACTTC. Translating it yields CASSILPGGYEQYF. The V call is TRBV19, the J call TRBJ2-7; TRBD2 agrees at 7 bases. CDR3 size: 14 residues. V was pared by 2 bases and J by 3 bases, with 4 bases of the junction left unmatched. From germline, CDR1 is LNHDA and CDR2 SQIVND (reference sequence).

The rearrangement joins TRBV6-2 or TRBV6-3 to TRBJ1-6; TRBD1 matches 7 bases. The V gene end was trimmed by 7 bases and the J gene end by 6 bases; junction bases not matched to a gene: 9. The CDR3 totals 15 residues. Germline-derived CDR1 and CDR2 are MNHEY and SVGEGT. Here the CDR3 DNA reads TGTGCCAGCAACACCCCAGGGACAGTTAATTCACCCCTCCACTTT. This codes for CASNTPGTVNSPLHF.

This clonotype has ten or more counts. The chain links TRBV4-3 to TRBJ2-3; TRBD2 might be the D (6 bases). Germline V gene data show CDR1 as LGHNA and CDR2 as YSLEER. With 0 bases removed from V and 7 bases from J, the gap between germline ends came to 14 bases. The CDR3 spans 15 residues. CDR3 nucleotides: TGCGCCAGCAGCCAAGATTGGAGGGAGCGGTATACGCAGTATTTT. Protein: CASSQDWRERYTQYF.

The gene calls are TRBV27 and TRBJ2-1; the D is unclear. This CDR3 has 12 residues. V shed 4 bases and J shed 5 bases, with 6 bases lying between them. Per the germline V gene, CDR1 is MNHEY and CDR2 is SMNVEV (reference sequence). CDR3 loop: CASSSINNEQFF. CDR3 sequence (DNA): TGTGCCAGCAGTTCAATCAACAATGAGCAGTTCTTC.

The rearrangement joins TRBV30 to TRBJ2-2; tentative D call: TRBD2 (5 bases). The CDR3 is 12 residues long. Trimming shortened V by 4 bases and J by 5 bases, and 8 bases separated the two germline ends. Germline V gives CDR1 GTSNPN, CDR2 SVGIG (reference sequence). The CDR3: CAWNWRTGELFF. DNA of the CDR3: TGTGCCTGGAACTGGAGGACCGGGGAGCTGTTTTTT.

This clonotype was observed a few times. CDR3: CASSLEGGLSYEQYF. CDR3 coding DNA: TGTGCCAGCAGCCTAGAGGGAGGACTCTCCTACGAGCAGTACTTC. J is TRBJ2-7 and V is TRBV7-8; D perhaps matches TRBD2 (6 bases). Germline CDR1 SGHVS, CDR2 FQNEAQ. V lost 5 bases, J lost 0 bases, and 14 bases lay in between. This CDR3 comprises 15 residues.

The J gene is TRBJ1-4, the V gene TRBV11-2; 8 nucleotides align to TRBD1. This CDR3 is built from 15 residues. Unmatched junction bases numbered 3, after V lost 1 base and J lost 5 bases. Germline loops: CDR1 SGHAT, CDR2 FQNNGV. CDR3 region: CASSLVWDRNEKLFF. The CDR3 region has the DNA TGTGCCAGCAGCTTAGTGTGGGACAGGAATGAAAAACTGTTTTTT.

The CDR3 here is CASIPPDYNEQFF. The CDR3 bases are TGTGCCAGCATCCCCCCAGACTACAATGAGCAGTTCTTC. V is TRBV7-8 and J is TRBJ2-1, with D hard to call. V was cut by 7 bases and J by 3 bases, with 10 bases left in between. This CDR3 comprises 13 residues. The germline gives CDR1 SGHVS, CDR2 FQNEAQ.

The chain links TRBV30 to TRBJ2-1; 7 nucleotides line up with TRBD2. CDR3 size: 14 residues. V lost 7 bases to trimming and J lost 7 bases; unmatched junction nucleotides: 13. Germline V gene lookup returns CDR1 GTSNPN and CDR2 SVGIG (reference sequence). CDR3 coding DNA: TGTGCCTACACCCCGCGGGGGAGGGGAAATGAGCAGTTCTTC. Protein: CAYTPRGRGNEQFF.

This clonotype came up a few times. The V and J genes are TRBV19 and TRBJ2-7; TRBD2 might be the D (5 bases). CDR3 size: 10 residues. CDR1 is LNHDA, CDR2 SQIVND, per germline (reference sequence). The V end lost 6 bases, the J end lost 10 bases, and 10 bases lay between the germline ends. The DNA of the CDR3 is TGTGCCAGTAGGGGAGAGCGCCAGTACTTC. Translation: CASRGERQYF.

This clonotype was detected a few times. This rearrangement joins TRBV19 to TRBJ1-6; the match to TRBD1 covers 8 bases. CDR1 LNHDA and CDR2 SQIVND come from the germline V gene (reference sequence). The ends lost 3 bases at V and 7 bases at J; junction bases unmatched: 2. This CDR3 contains 14 residues. Here the CDR3 reads CASSIWDRNSPLHF. CDR3 nucleotides: TGTGCCAGTAGTATTTGGGACAGGAATTCACCCCTCCACTTT.

The chain has TRBV2 and TRBJ2-3; D is possibly TRBD2 (6 bases). The germline CDR1 and CDR2 sequences are SNHLY and FYNNEI. This CDR3 has 16 amino acids. V lost 9 bases and J lost 2, with 21 bases in between. CDR3 bases: TGTGCCAGTGCGGAGAGGGAGGTAATTTCCACAGATACGCAGTATTTT. The encoded protein is CASAEREVISTDTQYF.

A remark on this clonotype: At one boundary the junction diverges from the germline segment, which might be a read error. The chain joins TRBV4-3 to TRBJ2-3; 9 bases fit TRBD2. Germline assignment: CDR1 LGHNA and CDR2 YSLEER. CDR3 length equals 15 residues. CDR3 loop: CASSHLAGSTDTLYF. The CDR3 bases are TGCGCCAGCAGCCACCTAGCGGGAAGCACAGATACGCTGTATTTT.

This rearrangement joins TRBV20-1 to TRBJ2-7, with D uncertain. V lost 0 bases and J lost 6, with 9 bases in between. This CDR3 has 12 residues. Looked up from germline, CDR1 is DFQATT and CDR2 is SNEGSKA (reference sequence). In DNA, the CDR3 is TGCAGTGCTAGAGACGTGTCATGCGAGCAGTACTTC. Translated: CSARDVSCEQYF.

V usage is TRBV4-3 and J usage is TRBJ1-2; D perhaps matches TRBD1 (6 bases). Germline CDR1 and CDR2: LGHNA and YSLEER. This CDR3 region has 17 residues. Trimming stripped 0 bases from V and 2 bases from J, with 16 bases between. CDR3 in DNA: TGCGCCAGCAGCCAAGATAGGGGGTCGGTTATAAACTATGGCTACACCTTC. Encoded protein: CASSQDRGSVINYGYTF.

This clonotype was seen many times. The chain uses TRBV11-2 and TRBJ2-3; possible D gene TRBD1, 5 bases. Germline CDR1 and CDR2: SGHAT and FQNNGV. The CDR3 is 14 amino acids. The V end lost 3 bases, the J end lost 5 bases, and 12 bases lay between the germline ends. CDR3 in DNA: TGTGCCAGCAGCTTTGATCACAGGAAAGATACGCAGTATTTT. This encodes CASSFDHRKDTQYF.

This clonotype was observed once. The genes are TRBV4-3 and TRBJ2-3; D unclear. Per germline, CDR1 LGHNA and CDR2 YSLEER. This CDR3 region has 12 residues. Deletions cut 0 bases from V and 6 bases from J, with 4 bases between. The CDR3 DNA reads as TGCGCCAGCAGCCAAGAAAAGGATACGCAGTATTTT. It yields the protein CASSQEKDTQYF.